What follows describes a single T cell receptor (beta chain). The data derive from a study of blood T cell repertoires in COVID-19. Study context: Sample material is recorded as cDNA or gDNA derived from T cells, B-cell-depleted T cells, or PBMCs.

All enrollees were roughly 18 to 95 years old and from under 25 US areas. V shed 5 bases, J shed 6 bases, and the junction held 4 bases outside the gene matches. Germline CDR1 reads SGHTA; CDR2 reads FQGTGA. This CDR3 contains 14 residues. Libraries were prepared by immunoSEQ multiplex PCR; TCRdb keeps only in-frame clonotypes and omits some of them. The profile shows roughly 140,000 clones, roughly 90% of them singletons. Material: PBMCs or T cells enriched from blood (not recorded which). The receptor was derived from a woman aged 25-40 years with acute COVID-19. V usage is TRBV7-3 and J usage is TRBJ2-1; 10 bases agree with TRBD1. The CDR3 DNA reads TGTGCCAGCAGCCGGGACAGGGGTCCCAATGAGCAGTTCTTC. The encoded protein is CASSRDRGPNEQFF.